The rows below give T cell receptor beta chains drawn from one sample of a study of beta chain features in type 1 diabetes. Assay used: immunoSEQ multiplex PCR; TCRdb lists only in-frame clones, some missing. Among roughly 380,000 clones listed, around a fifth were seen once. Material for sequencing was naive CD4+ T cells from blood. All receptors derive from a woman in her late teens or twenties in good health. Each CDR3 is given with its conserved first and last residue. The D gene is left open where the match is weak. A row's size may be missing; if present it is once, few, many or a size class.

clone_size: few; j_call: TRBJ1-5; d_call: NA; v_call: TRBV30; cdr3_aa: CAWSVSGVQPQHF; cdr3_nt: TGTGCCTGGAGTGTATCAGGGGTCCAGCCCCAGCATTTT
clone_size: NA; j_call: TRBJ1-1; d_call: NA; v_call: TRBV29-1; cdr3_aa: CSVGQMNTEAFF; cdr3_nt: TGCAGCGTTGGACAGATGAACACTGAAGCTTTCTTT
clone_size: NA; j_call: TRBJ1-2; d_call: TRBD1; v_call: TRBV14; cdr3_aa: CASSRTGPVNYGYTF; cdr3_nt: TGTGCCAGCAGCCGGACAGGTCCTGTTAACTATGGCTACACCTTC
clone_size: NA; j_call: TRBJ2-5; d_call: NA; v_call: TRBV7-9; cdr3_aa: CASSLVLAQETQYF; cdr3_nt: TGTGCCAGCAGCTTAGTTCTAGCCCAAGAGACCCAGTACTTC
clone_size: few; j_call: TRBJ1-1; d_call: NA; v_call: TRBV29-1; cdr3_aa: CSAGFTVNTEAFF; cdr3_nt: TGCAGCGCCGGCTTTACAGTGAACACTGAAGCTTTCTTT
clone_size: NA; j_call: TRBJ2-2; d_call: TRBD2; v_call: TRBV7-9; cdr3_aa: CASSLVPSGADTGELFF; cdr3_nt: TGTGCCAGCAGCTTAGTGCCGAGCGGGGCGGACACCGGGGAGCTGTTTTTT
clone_size: few; j_call: TRBJ2-7; d_call: TRBD2; v_call: TRBV6-1; cdr3_aa: CASSELAESSYEQYF; cdr3_nt: TGTGCCAGCAGTGAACTAGCGGAGAGCTCCTACGAGCAGTACTTC
clone_size: NA; j_call: TRBJ1-2; d_call: TRBD1; v_call: TRBV25-1; cdr3_aa: CASRQGAGGYTF; cdr3_nt: TGTGCCAGCAGACAGGGGGCGGGAGGCTACACCTTC
clone_size: NA; j_call: TRBJ2-7; d_call: NA; v_call: TRBV2; cdr3_aa: CASGQNYEQYF; cdr3_nt: TGTGCCAGCGGACAGAACTACGAGCAGTACTTC
clone_size: NA; j_call: TRBJ2-7; d_call: TRBD2; v_call: TRBV5-4; cdr3_aa: CASSLVGRAYEQYF; cdr3_nt: TGTGCCAGCAGCTTGGTCGGGAGGGCCTACGAGCAGTACTTC
clone_size: NA; j_call: TRBJ2-7; d_call: TRBD2; v_call: TRBV4-2; cdr3_aa: CASSQSGRSHEQYF; cdr3_nt: TGTGCCAGCAGCCAGAGCGGGAGGAGCCACGAGCAGTACTTC
clone_size: few; j_call: TRBJ1-2; d_call: NA; v_call: TRBV5-1; cdr3_aa: CASRTLDRKERYTF; cdr3_nt: TGCGCCAGCCGAACTCTCGACAGGAAGGAGCGCTACACCTTC
clone_size: few; j_call: TRBJ1-3; d_call: NA; v_call: TRBV9; cdr3_aa: CASSPAGLAGNTIYF; cdr3_nt: TGTGCCAGCAGCCCCGCGGGGCTCGCTGGAAACACCATATATTTT
clone_size: NA; j_call: TRBJ2-5; d_call: TRBD1; v_call: TRBV7-2; cdr3_aa: CASSSNRGETQYF; cdr3_nt: TGTGCCAGCAGCTCCAACAGGGGTGAGACCCAGTACTTC
clone_size: few; j_call: TRBJ2-5; d_call: NA; v_call: TRBV11-2; cdr3_aa: CASSQDNQETQYF; cdr3_nt: TGTGCCAGCAGCCAGGACAACCAAGAGACCCAGTACTTC
clone_size: few; j_call: TRBJ2-7; d_call: NA; v_call: TRBV18; cdr3_aa: CASSPVSKTGYEQYF; cdr3_nt: TGTGCCAGCTCCCCAGTGAGCAAAACGGGTTACGAGCAGTACTTC
clone_size: NA; j_call: TRBJ2-5; d_call: NA; v_call: TRBV6-6; cdr3_aa: CASQGGETQYF; cdr3_nt: TGTGCCAGCCAAGGGGGAGAGACCCAGTACTTC
clone_size: NA; j_call: TRBJ2-3; d_call: NA; v_call: TRBV7-7; cdr3_aa: CASSPRGRDTQYF; cdr3_nt: TGTGCTAGCAGCCCTCGGGGTCGGGATACGCAGTATTTT
clone_size: few; j_call: TRBJ2-1; d_call: NA; v_call: TRBV30; cdr3_aa: CAWSKGLYDNEQFF; cdr3_nt: TGTGCCTGGAGTAAAGGACTGTACGACAATGAGCAGTTCTTC
clone_size: once; j_call: TRBJ2-7; d_call: NA; v_call: TRBV15; cdr3_aa: CATSVTPSGRYEQYF; cdr3_nt: TGTGCCACCAGCGTTACCCCCAGCGGGCGCTACGAGCAGTACTTC
clone_size: NA; j_call: TRBJ1-6; d_call: NA; v_call: TRBV7-6; cdr3_aa: CASSLDGNSPLHF; cdr3_nt: TGTGCCAGCAGCTTAGACGGTAATTCACCCCTCCACTTT
clone_size: few; j_call: TRBJ2-5; d_call: NA; v_call: TRBV7-2; cdr3_aa: CASSWLHFQETQYF; cdr3_nt: TGTGCCAGCAGCTGGCTGCATTTTCAAGAGACCCAGTACTTC
clone_size: few; j_call: TRBJ2-1; d_call: NA; v_call: TRBV30; cdr3_aa: CAWRHNSLSEQFF; cdr3_nt: TGTGCCTGGAGGCATAACAGCCTAAGTGAGCAGTTCTTC
clone_size: few; j_call: TRBJ2-2; d_call: NA; v_call: TRBV5-1; cdr3_aa: CASSFGHKAGELFF; cdr3_nt: TGCGCCAGCAGCTTCGGACATAAGGCCGGGGAGCTGTTTTTT
clone_size: NA; j_call: TRBJ2-1; d_call: TRBD2; v_call: TRBV27; cdr3_aa: CASSFGGGNEQFF; cdr3_nt: TGTGCCAGCAGTTTTGGGGGAGGGAATGAGCAGTTCTTC
clone_size: few; j_call: TRBJ1-2; d_call: NA; v_call: TRBV15; cdr3_aa: CATSLAAGGVKNYGYTF; cdr3_nt: TGTGCCACCAGCCTCGCGGCAGGCGGGGTCAAGAACTATGGCTACACCTTC
clone_size: NA; j_call: TRBJ2-7; d_call: TRBD2; v_call: TRBV18; cdr3_aa: CASSPRAGGGYEQYF; cdr3_nt: TGTGCCAGCTCACCAAGGGCGGGGGGCGGCTACGAGCAGTACTTC
clone_size: few; j_call: TRBJ2-1; d_call: NA; v_call: TRBV30; cdr3_aa: CACSLAHNEQFF; cdr3_nt: TGTGCCTGCTCTCTAGCGCACAATGAGCAGTTCTTC
clone_size: NA; j_call: TRBJ1-2; d_call: NA; v_call: TRBV7-9; cdr3_aa: CASSLGTDRGYTF; cdr3_nt: TGTGCCAGCAGCTTAGGCACAGATCGGGGCTACACCTTC
clone_size: few; j_call: TRBJ2-6; d_call: TRBD1; v_call: TRBV29-1; cdr3_aa: CSVRDRDAAGANVLTF; cdr3_nt: TGCAGCGTTCGGGACAGGGACGCTGCTGGGGCCAACGTCCTGACTTTC
clone_size: few; j_call: TRBJ2-1; d_call: NA; v_call: TRBV7-3; cdr3_aa: CASSLTYSTSYNEQFF; cdr3_nt: TGTGCCAGCAGCTTAACGTATAGCACCTCCTACAATGAGCAGTTCTTC
clone_size: NA; j_call: TRBJ2-5; d_call: NA; v_call: TRBV5-1; cdr3_aa: CASSHLSGEQETQYF; cdr3_nt: TGCGCCAGCAGCCACCTGAGCGGAGAACAAGAGACCCAGTACTTC
clone_size: few; j_call: TRBJ1-5; d_call: NA; v_call: TRBV5-1; cdr3_aa: CASSLGTEASQPQHF; cdr3_nt: TGCGCCAGCAGCTTGGGGACGGAGGCTAGTCAGCCCCAGCATTTT
clone_size: few; j_call: TRBJ2-1; d_call: NA; v_call: TRBV7-2; cdr3_aa: CASSLGGGTNEQFF; cdr3_nt: TGTGCCAGCAGCTTAGGAGGCGGGACCAATGAGCAGTTCTTC
clone_size: NA; j_call: TRBJ2-7; d_call: NA; v_call: TRBV25-1; cdr3_aa: CASSERRYEQYF; cdr3_nt: TGTGCCAGCAGTGAGAGGCGCTACGAGCAGTACTTC
clone_size: few; j_call: TRBJ2-3; d_call: NA; v_call: TRBV29-1; cdr3_aa: CSVERGTDTQYF; cdr3_nt: TGCAGCGTTGAGAGAGGGACAGATACGCAGTATTTT
clone_size: NA; j_call: TRBJ1-1; d_call: TRBD1; v_call: TRBV6-5; cdr3_aa: CASSYRQGGAFF; cdr3_nt: TGTGCCAGCAGTTACAGACAGGGGGGAGCTTTCTTT
clone_size: few; j_call: TRBJ1-1; d_call: NA; v_call: TRBV6-6; cdr3_aa: CASSYGTRAAEAFF; cdr3_nt: TGTGCCAGCAGTTATGGGACTAGGGCCGCTGAAGCTTTCTTT
clone_size: few; j_call: TRBJ2-3; d_call: NA; v_call: TRBV28; cdr3_aa: CASSLGGRTDTQYF; cdr3_nt: TGTGCCAGCAGTTTGGGAGGACGCACAGATACGCAGTATTTT
clone_size: NA; j_call: TRBJ2-4; d_call: NA; v_call: TRBV7-9; cdr3_aa: CASSPQGNIQYF; cdr3_nt: TGTGCCAGCAGCCCCCAGGGAAACATTCAGTACTTC